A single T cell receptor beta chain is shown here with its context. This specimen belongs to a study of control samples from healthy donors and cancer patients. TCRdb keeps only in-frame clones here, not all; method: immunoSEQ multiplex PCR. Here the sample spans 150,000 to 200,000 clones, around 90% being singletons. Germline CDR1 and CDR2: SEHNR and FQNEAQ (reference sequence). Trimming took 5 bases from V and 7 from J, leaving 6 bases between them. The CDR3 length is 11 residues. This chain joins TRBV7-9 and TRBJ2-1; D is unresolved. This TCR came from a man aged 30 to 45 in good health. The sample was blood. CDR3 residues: CASSRENEQFF. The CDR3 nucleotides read TGTGCCAGCAGCAGAGAGAATGAGCAGTTCTTC.